The 20 T cell receptor beta chains in this list originate from one sample, sequenced in a study of regulatory T cells in long-lasting Graves disease. Time point in this sample: persistent/refractory GD, antithyroid drugs over 5 years with positive TRAb. From PBMCs, RNA was extracted and then used to make the TCR library. Construction of TCR beta libraries relied on iRepertoire HTBI primers and on Arm-PCR targeting CDR3 regions. TCRdb reanalysed the multiplex PCR reads using MiXCR and keeps one entry per CDR3 protein. The top ten hold roughly an eighth of the sample, which has 350,000 to 500,000 distinct CDR3 sequences, roughly 21% seen once. The specimen was peripheral blood mononuclear cells (PBMCs), collected when the disease was refractory, from a patient treated with antithyroid drugs. Receptors originate from a female donor with Graves disease.

This clonotype has only a few counts. V is TRBV29-1 and J is TRBJ2-7; D may be TRBD1 or TRBD2 (5 bases each). Deletions cut 4 bases from V and 8 bases from J, with 24 bases between. This CDR3 region has 15 residues. Germline CDR1 SQVTM, CDR2 ANQGSEA. CDR3 in DNA: TGCAGCGTTGCGGGGCTGACAGAAACCTACGACAAGCAGTACTTC. Translated, it gives CSVAGLTETYDKQYF.

The chain is built from TRBV7-8 and TRBJ2-6; D remains unclear. CDR1 is SGHVS, CDR2 FQNEAQ, per germline. Trimming left V 1 base short and J 1 base short, with 8 bases between. CDR3 length equals 16 residues. In DNA form, the CDR3 reads TGTGCCAGCAGCTTAGTATACTCGTCTGGGGCCAACGTCCTGACTTTC. Translation: CASSLVYSSGANVLTF.

V and J are TRBV27 and TRBJ2-7; possible D gene TRBD2, 6 bases. The V end was cut by 5 bases, the J end by 2 bases, with 13 bases between. The CDR3 runs to 14 residues. Germline V gene data show CDR1 as MNHEY and CDR2 as SMNVEV (reference sequence). CDR3 DNA sequence: TGTGCCAGCAGTCAAAGGGAGGCCACCTACGAGCAGTACTTC. This translates into CASSQREATYEQYF.

This chain joins TRBV10-3 and TRBJ2-7; 8 nucleotides match TRBD1. This CDR3 comprises 13 residues. Germline assignment: CDR1 ENHRY and CDR2 SYGVKD. J lost 5 bases, V lost 6 bases, and 6 bases had no gene match. CDR3 amino acids: CAIRGQDGDEQYF. The CDR3 DNA sequence: TGTGCCATCAGGGGACAGGACGGCGACGAGCAGTACTTC.

The chain combines TRBV19 with TRBJ1-1; 8 bases are shared with TRBD1. Germline V lookup: CDR1 LNHDA, CDR2 SQIVND (reference sequence). The CDR3 extends over 13 amino acids. The ends lost 8 bases at V and 3 bases at J; junction bases unmatched: 5. CDR3 in DNA: TGTGCCAGTTCGACAGGGGTTGACACTGAAGCTTTCTTT. The encoded protein is CASSTGVDTEAFF.

This clonotype appeared many times. The CDR3 sequence is CASTLRVTNYGYTF. The CDR3 DNA sequence: TGTGCCAGCACCCTTCGGGTTACTAACTATGGCTACACCTTC. The chain combines TRBV28 with TRBJ1-2; no definite D call. Trimming stripped 7 bases from V and 0 bases from J, with 12 bases between. The CDR3 is 14 amino acids. From germline, CDR1 is MDHEN and CDR2 SYDVKM.

This clonotype was found many times. This chain joins TRBV2 and TRBJ2-5, with D unresolved. The CDR3 loop spans 15 amino acids. From germline, CDR1 is SNHLY and CDR2 FYNNEI. Between the trimmed V and J ends, which lost 7 bases and 0 bases, there was a span of 15 bases. CDR3 sequence reads: CASTYSWANQETQYF. Written as DNA, the CDR3 is TGTGCCAGCACCTACAGTTGGGCGAACCAAGAGACCCAGTACTTC. The entire variable domain, with the rest obtained from reference TRBV2 and TRBJ2-5, is as follows: EPEVTQTPSHQVTQMGQEVILRCVPISNHLYFYWYRQILGQKVEFLVSFYNNEISEKSEIFDDQFSVERPDGSNFTLKIRSTKLEDSAMYFCASTYSWANQETQYFGPGTRLLVL.

This clonotype was counted many times. The chain couples TRBV27 to TRBJ2-5, with a tentative D call TRBD2 (5 bases). From germline, CDR1 is MNHEY and CDR2 SMNVEV (reference sequence). This CDR3 is built from 13 residues. The ends were cut back, 5 bases at V and 5 bases at J, with 12 bases in the middle. The CDR3 region is CASSPRTGETQYF. CDR3 bases: TGTGCCAGCAGTCCCCGGACGGGGGAGACCCAGTACTTC.

This clonotype has more than one count but fewer than ten. The chain recombines TRBV7-9 with TRBJ2-1; 13 bases agree with TRBD2. The CDR3 sequence is 15 residues long. Losses at the gene ends were 5 bases for V and 7 bases for J; bases not matched to a gene: 5. Per the germline V gene, CDR1 is SEHNR and CDR2 is FQNEAQ (reference sequence). CDR3 amino acids: CASSRGLAGVNEQFF. The CDR3 DNA reads TGTGCCAGCAGCCGCGGACTAGCGGGAGTTAATGAGCAGTTCTTC. The full variable domain, in which reference TRBV7-9 and TRBJ2-1 provide the parts outside the CDR3, is DTGVSQNPRHKITKRGQNVTFRCDPISEHNRLYWYRQTLGQGPEFLTYFQNEAQLEKSRLLSDRFSAERPKGSFSTLEIQRTEQGDSAMYLCASSRGLAGVNEQFFGPGTRLTVL.

This clonotype was observed a handful of times. The rearrangement joins TRBV5-8 to TRBJ1-3; D unclear. This CDR3 is 13 amino acids long. The ends were cut back, 2 bases at V and 0 bases at J, with 3 bases in the middle. Per the germline V gene, CDR1 is SGHTS and CDR2 is YDEGEE. CDR3 amino acids: CASSFDSGNTIYF. In nucleotides, the CDR3 is TGTGCCAGCAGCTTCGACTCTGGAAACACCATATATTTT.

This clonotype has at least ten counts. The chain combines TRBV12-3 or TRBV12-4 with TRBJ1-4; no firm D call. Trimming removed 8 bases from V and 0 bases from J, with 7 bases in between. This CDR3 is 13 amino acids long. DNA of the CDR3: TGTGCCAGCCGGAATACAACTAATGAAAAACTGTTTTTT. Amino acids: CASRNTTNEKLFF.

This clonotype was counted between two and nine times. V and J are TRBV11-1 and TRBJ2-7; no definite D call. Germline V CDR1 and CDR2: SGHAT, FQDESV (reference sequence). This CDR3 has 14 amino acids. Trimming shortened V by 5 bases and J by 1 base, and 12 bases separated the two germline ends. In DNA, the CDR3 is TGTGCCAGCAGCCCCCCGTCTCGGTCCTACGAGCAGTACTTC. It translates to CASSPPSRSYEQYF.

This clonotype was seen only a few times. Sequence at one end of the junction differs from germline and may be a read error. V is TRBV7-9 and J is TRBJ1-2; D remains ambiguous. This CDR3 spans 13 amino acids. Germline CDR1 is SEHNR and CDR2 is FQNEAQ (reference sequence). As DNA, the CDR3 is TGTGCCAGCAGCTTAGTTGCTGCGTCCATAGACAACTTC. Protein sequence: CASSLVAASIDNF.

This clonotype turned up a few times. V usage is TRBV5-4 and J usage is TRBJ2-7; the D gene is possibly TRBD1 (6 bases). This CDR3 is 13 amino acids long. CDR1 and CDR2 from the germline V gene are SGHNT and YYREEE (reference sequence). With 5 bases removed from V and 5 bases from J, the gap between germline ends came to 14 bases. This CDR3 is CASSFAGVDEQYF. As DNA, the CDR3 is TGTGCCAGCAGTTTCGCAGGGGTGGACGAGCAGTACTTC.

V and J are TRBV4-2 and TRBJ2-1, with 7 bases identical to TRBD2. The CDR3 runs 17 residues. The V gene's germline CDR1 is LGHNA and CDR2 YNFKEQ. The V segment lost 0 bases and the J segment 2 bases; nucleotides outside the gene matches: 7. This chain's CDR3 is CASSQEEGLAAYNEQFF. Written as DNA, the CDR3 is TGTGCCAGCAGCCAAGAAGAGGGTCTAGCGGCCTACAATGAGCAGTTCTTC.

This clonotype was observed a handful of times. The V gene is TRBV20-1, the J gene TRBJ2-5, with a tentative D call TRBD2 (5 bases). V lost 7 bases and J 5 bases, leaving 17 bases between the germline ends. The CDR3 runs to 13 residues. Germline CDR1 reads DFQATT; CDR2 reads SNEGSKA (reference sequence). The CDR3 nucleotides are TGCAGTGGTACCGAGGGCACCAGGGAGACCCAGTACTTC. Translation gives CSGTEGTRETQYF.

The chain is built from TRBV20-1 and TRBJ2-2; 10 bases are a match to TRBD1. CDR1 is DFQATT, CDR2 SNEGSKA, per germline (reference sequence). The CDR3 covers 15 residues. V was clipped by 3 bases and J by 1 base; unmatched bases: 2. DNA of the CDR3: TGCAGTGCTAGCGACAGGGGGCGGAACACCGGGGAGCTGTTTTTT. Translating it yields CSASDRGRNTGELFF.

This chain connects TRBV5-1 to TRBJ2-7; maybe TRBD2 (6 bases). The length of the CDR3 is 16 residues. Germline assignment: CDR1 SGHRS and CDR2 YFSETQ. V lost 5 bases to trimming and J lost 7 bases, with 25 bases between them. CDR3 nucleotides: TGCGCCAGCAGACCCTCTGTGTTGAGGGACTGGGGAGAGCAGTACTTC. It specifies CASRPSVLRDWGEQYF.

This clonotype was seen only a few times. The CDR3 bases are TGCGCCAGCGCCCGGGACAGGCAATCCTACGAGCAGTACTTC. It yields the protein CASARDRQSYEQYF. The genes are TRBV5-1 and TRBJ2-7, with 8 bases lining up with TRBD1. J was trimmed by 1 base and V by 7 bases; bases with no gene match: 7. Germline CDR1 and CDR2: SGHRS and YFSETQ. The CDR3 spans 14 residues.

This clonotype was counted at least ten times. This sequence joins TRBV7-9 and TRBJ2-5; weak D call: TRBD1 (5 bases). V was trimmed by 1 base and J by 4 bases, leaving 13 bases between them. This CDR3 has 15 amino acids. Germline CDR1 reads SEHNR; CDR2 reads FQNEAQ (reference sequence). The CDR3 loop is CASSLVGTGVETQYF. CDR3 sequence (DNA): TGTGCCAGCAGCTTAGTTGGAACAGGTGTAGAGACCCAGTACTTC.